One sample yielded the 29 T cell receptor beta chains listed below, sequenced in a study of OX40 agonist ivuxolimab in advanced cancers. The data were produced by immunoSEQ multiplex PCR, yet TCRdb's version contains in-frame clones alone and is incomplete. The sample shows roughly 80,000 clones, approximately 86% of them seen only once. The sample consisted of CD4+ or CD8+ T cells sorted from blood, taken in a trial of the OX40 agonist ivuxolimab. Receptor source: an adult with an advanced solid tumor such as melanoma, head and neck, liver or kidney cancer.

This clone was counted a single time. This chain joins TRBV6-6 and TRBJ2-3; TRBD2 agrees at 8 bases. The ends lost 4 bases at V and 5 bases at J; junction bases unmatched: 8. Germline V gives CDR1 MNHNY, CDR2 SVGAGI (reference sequence). CDR3 length equals 15 residues. Written as DNA, the CDR3 is TGTGCCAGCAGTTTTACAGGGACTAGTCTAGATACGCAGTATTTT. Amino acids: CASSFTGTSLDTQYF.

The chain uses TRBV7-2 and TRBJ1-1; no firm D call. The CDR3 has 14 amino acids. Germline V gives CDR1 SGHTA, CDR2 FQGNSA. Trimming took 4 bases from V and 3 from J, leaving 12 bases between them. The CDR3 reads CASSSRAPDTEAFF. Here the CDR3 DNA reads TGTGCCAGCAGCTCCCGCGCCCCTGACACTGAAGCTTTCTTT.

The J gene is TRBJ2-2, the V gene TRBV5-1; D may be TRBD2 (5 bases). Germline assignment: CDR1 SGHRS and CDR2 YFSETQ. The CDR3 consists of 15 residues. The V and J ends lost 6 bases and 4 bases respectively, with 16 bases between them. This CDR3 is CASTPDGMSTGELFF. CDR3 in DNA: TGCGCCAGCACCCCAGACGGGATGAGCACCGGGGAGCTGTTTTTT.

V usage is TRBV2 and J usage is TRBJ2-1, with 12 bases that match TRBD2. CDR3 size: 15 residues. CDR1 is SNHLY and CDR2 is FYNNEI in the germline V gene. After removal of 4 bases from V and 4 bases from J, the junction contained 2 bases not matched to a gene. CDR3 DNA: TGTGCCAGCAGTGTACTAGCGGGAGGTTACAATGAGCAGTTCTTC. It is translated as CASSVLAGGYNEQFF.

This clone was detected only once. The chain joins TRBV7-2 to TRBJ1-1; D is undetermined. This CDR3 region has 12 residues. Germline CDR1 is SGHTA and CDR2 is FQGNSA. Trimming shortened V by 5 bases and J by 4 bases, and 8 bases separated the two germline ends. The CDR3 loop is CASSLDGTEAFF. The CDR3, as DNA: TGTGCCAGCAGCCTCGATGGCACTGAAGCTTTCTTT.

This sequence joins TRBV12-2 and TRBJ1-1. TRBV12-2 is reported as a pseudogene. This CDR3 region has 20 residues. The CDR3 coding sequence is TGTGCAAGTCGCCCCCTTAATGGAGGCGGGAGGCAAGGAGTGACGACTGAAGCTTTCTTT. This gives the protein CASRPLNGGGRQGVTTEAFF.

V usage is TRBV20-1 and J usage is TRBJ1-2; D remains unclear. The CDR3 runs 11 residues. V was cut by 3 bases and J by 7 bases, with 9 bases left in between. Germline V gene data show CDR1 as DFQATT and CDR2 as SNEGSKA (reference sequence). The CDR3 reads CSASPQFGYTF. In DNA form, the CDR3 reads TGCAGTGCTAGCCCTCAATTTGGCTACACCTTC.

The chain carries TRBV5-1 and TRBJ2-3; a possible D gene is TRBD1 (6 bases). Germline V CDR1 and CDR2: SGHRS, YFSETQ. Trimming took off 1 base at V and 5 bases at J, with 14 bases between the two ends. The length of the CDR3 is 15 residues. The CDR3 DNA is TGCGCCAGCAGCTTGCTCGGCAGGGGACGAGATACGCAGTATTTT. It encodes CASSLLGRGRDTQYF.

In its sample, this clone was seen once. This chain links TRBV19 with TRBJ1-4, with 7 bases lining up with TRBD1. Trimming cost V 4 bases and J 6 bases; bases outside gene matches: 2. Germline V gene sequence: CDR1 LNHDA, CDR2 SQIVND (reference sequence). The CDR3 runs 13 residues. CDR3 sequence (DNA): TGTGCCAGTAGTAACAGGGGCTATGAAAAACTGTTTTTT. Its translation is CASSNRGYEKLFF.

This clone was detected only a few times. The chain recombines TRBV6-5 with TRBJ2-5; 10 bases are shared with TRBD1. This CDR3 contains 14 residues. CDR1 is MNHEY, CDR2 SVGAGI, per germline. Unmatched junction bases numbered 2, after V lost 2 bases and J lost 5 bases. The CDR3, as DNA: TGTGCCAGCAGTTACGGGGGACAGGGGGAGACCCAGTACTTC. Translating it yields CASSYGGQGETQYF.

The gene calls are TRBV6-1 and TRBJ1-2; D unresolved. Germline assignment: CDR1 MNHNS and CDR2 SASEGT. The V gene lost 2 bases and the J gene lost 6 bases, with 1 base spanning the gap. The CDR3 length is 10 residues. The CDR3 sequence: CASSENGYTF. The CDR3, as DNA: TGTGCCAGCAGTGAAAATGGCTACACCTTC.

This chain connects TRBV4-2 to TRBJ2-3; no clear D gene. Deletions cut 0 bases from V and 8 bases from J, with 6 bases between. Germline-derived CDR1 and CDR2 are LGHNA and YNFKEQ. The CDR3 sequence is 12 residues long. CDR3 sequence: CASSQEVGTQYF. The CDR3 coding sequence is TGTGCCAGCAGCCAAGAGGTGGGTACGCAGTATTTT.

J is TRBJ2-5 and V is TRBV14; 8 bases are shared with TRBD1. Germline V lookup: CDR1 SGHDN, CDR2 FVKESK. Trimming took 4 bases from V and 5 from J; bases not matched to a gene: 9. The CDR3 covers 15 residues. The CDR3 sequence: CASSRDRSRWETQYF. CDR3 bases: TGTGCCAGCAGCCGGGACAGGTCAAGGTGGGAGACCCAGTACTTC.

As regards this clone: At one end the junction does not follow the germline gene, possibly because of a read error. The genes are TRBV7-7 and TRBJ1-6; D is ambiguous. The germline gives CDR1 SSHAT, CDR2 FNYEAQ (reference sequence). The CDR3 extends over 18 amino acids. CDR3 in amino acids: CASSFHPGTERSGSPLHF. The CDR3 nucleotides read TGTGCTAGCAGCTTTCATCCCGGAACGGAACGTAGTGGTTCACCCCTCCACTTT.

This clone was seen only a few times. This chain uses TRBV2 with TRBJ1-6, with TRBD1 matching 10 bases. Germline-derived CDR1 and CDR2 are SNHLY and FYNNEI. V was clipped by 8 bases and J by 10 bases; unmatched bases: 5. CDR3 length: 13 residues. CDR3: CASRDRGESPLHF. The CDR3 region has the DNA TGTGCCAGCCGGGACAGGGGTGAATCACCCCTCCACTTT.

This chain connects TRBV30 to TRBJ2-1, with no clear D. The V gene lost 4 bases and the J gene lost 7 bases, with 14 bases spanning the gap. Germline lookup yields CDR1 GTSNPN and CDR2 SVGIG (reference sequence). The CDR3 is 13 amino acids. The CDR3 sequence: CAWKKIVSNEQFF. CDR3 bases: TGTGCCTGGAAGAAAATAGTATCTAATGAGCAGTTCTTC.

This clone was found once. The CDR3 DNA is TGTGCCAGCTCACCACCTGACGGGGGAGATACGCAGTATTTT. It is translated as CASSPPDGGDTQYF. The chain is built from TRBV18 and TRBJ2-3, with D maybe TRBD2 (6 bases). This CDR3 is built from 14 residues. CDR1 KGHSH and CDR2 LQKENI come from the germline V gene. The V end was cut by 0 bases, the J end by 5 bases, with 9 bases between.

The V gene is TRBV18, the J gene TRBJ2-7; D call uncertain. Germline assignment: CDR1 KGHSH and CDR2 LQKENI. The CDR3 loop spans 14 amino acids. The V and J ends lost 1 base and 0 bases respectively, with 7 bases between them. CDR3 in amino acids: CASSPLQNSYEQYF. CDR3 coding DNA: TGTGCCAGCTCACCACTACAGAACTCCTACGAGCAGTACTTC.

The gene calls are TRBV7-2 and TRBJ1-2, with 7 positions matching TRBD1. The CDR3 has 13 residues. With 5 bases clipped from V and 5 bases from J, the junction kept 5 bases outside the gene matches. The germline gives CDR1 SGHTA, CDR2 FQGNSA. The DNA of the CDR3 is TGTGCCAGCAGCCTAGGACAGGTTTATGGCTACACCTTC. Its protein product is CASSLGQVYGYTF.

The V gene is TRBV7-2, the J gene TRBJ2-4; D gene ambiguous. The germline V gene encodes CDR1 SGHTA and CDR2 FQGNSA. V gave up 2 bases and J gave up 8 bases, with 13 bases separating them. The CDR3 runs 14 residues. CDR3 protein: CASSLSVGLDIQYF. As DNA, the CDR3 is TGTGCCAGCAGCTTATCTGTGGGTTTGGACATTCAGTACTTC.

This chain uses TRBV6-1 with TRBJ1-2; D ambiguous. In germline, CDR1 is MNHNS, CDR2 SASEGT. The CDR3 contains 13 residues. V lost 6 bases and J lost 4, with 12 bases in between. The CDR3 is CASSILRSYGYTF. CDR3 DNA sequence: TGTGCCAGCAGCATTCTCAGGAGCTATGGCTACACCTTC.

The chain uses TRBV27 and TRBJ1-2; 9 bases align to TRBD1. The ends lost 7 bases at V and 5 bases at J; junction bases unmatched: 11. In germline, CDR1 is MNHEY, CDR2 SMNVEV (reference sequence). The CDR3 contains 15 residues. CDR3 residues: CASTKGGTGPYGYTF. DNA of the CDR3: TGTGCCAGCACAAAAGGAGGGACAGGGCCTTATGGCTACACCTTC.

The V call is TRBV11-2, the J call TRBJ1-2, with D unclear. This CDR3 is 15 amino acids long. Germline CDR1 is SGHAT and CDR2 is FQNNGV. V was cut by 4 bases and J by 5 bases, with 17 bases left in between. The CDR3 DNA reads as TGTGCCAGCAGCTCTGTTCGGCGAGACGTTTATGGCTACACCTTC. Amino acids: CASSSVRRDVYGYTF.

J is TRBJ2-7 and V is TRBV27, with D unresolved. The germline V gene encodes CDR1 MNHEY and CDR2 SMNVEV (reference sequence). This CDR3 is built from 13 residues. Trimming left V 8 bases short and J 1 base short, with 12 bases between. CDR3 sequence reads: CASLSLGSYEQYF. CDR3 nucleotides: TGTGCCAGCCTTTCTTTGGGGTCCTACGAGCAGTACTTC.

The CDR3 bases are TGTGCCAGCAGCTTAGATCCGCGGCAGGGCAATGGCGAGCAGTACTTC. It codes for CASSLDPRQGNGEQYF. The rearrangement joins TRBV11-2 to TRBJ2-7; D may be TRBD1 (5 bases). Per germline, CDR1 SGHAT and CDR2 FQNNGV. CDR3 length equals 16 residues. Trimming shortened V by 0 bases and J by 6 bases, and 18 bases separated the two germline ends.

J is TRBJ2-2 and V is TRBV19; 10 positions agree with TRBD1. Per the germline V gene, CDR1 is LNHDA and CDR2 is SQIVND (reference sequence). V dropped 3 bases and J dropped 4; count of bases not matched to a gene: 5. The CDR3 sequence is 16 residues long. CDR3 coding DNA: TGTGCCAGTAGTATCGACAGGGGGCCTGGCACCGGGGAGCTGTTTTTT. Translated: CASSIDRGPGTGELFF. Complete variable domain (other parts from reference TRBV19 and TRBJ2-2): DGGITQSPKYLFRKEGQNVTLSCEQNLNHDAMYWYRQDPGQGLRLIYYSQIVNDFQKGDIAEGYSVSREKKESFPLTVTSAQKNPTAFYLCASSIDRGPGTGELFFGEGSRLTVL.

V gene TRBV19 combines with J gene TRBJ2-2; maybe TRBD2 (5 bases). The V gene lost 1 base and the J gene lost 5 bases, with 14 bases spanning the gap. This CDR3 has 16 amino acids. Germline V CDR1 and CDR2: LNHDA, SQIVND (reference sequence). The CDR3 is CASSIVVGGKTGELFF. CDR3 in DNA: TGTGCCAGTAGTATAGTTGTAGGAGGCAAAACCGGGGAGCTGTTTTTT.

The V and J genes are TRBV5-4 and TRBJ2-5; 8 bases map to TRBD1. The CDR3 extends over 15 amino acids. The trim removed 4 bases at V and 5 bases at J, leaving 10 bases unmatched. Germline V gene data show CDR1 as SGHNT and CDR2 as YYREEE (reference sequence). The CDR3 coding sequence is TGTGCCAGCAGCACCTATCAGGGGGCCTTGGAGACCCAGTACTTC. This codes for CASSTYQGALETQYF. The full variable domain, with the rest looked up from reference TRBV5-4 and TRBJ2-5, is ETGVTQSPTHLIKTRGQQVTLRCSSQSGHNTVSWYQQALGQGPQFIFQYYREEENGRGNFPPRFSGLQFPNYSSELNVNALELDDSALYLCASSTYQGALETQYFGPGTRLLVL.

The CDR3 protein is CASSLGMAGELFF. The CDR3 DNA reads TGTGCCAGCAGCTTAGGCATGGCCGGGGAGCTGTTTTTT. The chain couples TRBV11-3 to TRBJ2-2; D call uncertain. This CDR3 has 13 amino acids. V dropped 1 base and J dropped 6 bases, with 6 bases sitting between them. The germline V gene has CDR1 SGHNT and CDR2 YENEEA.